This T cell receptor beta chain comes out of a study of blood T cell repertoires in COVID-19. Study background: Some COVID-19 samples were acute and others convalescent; all came from the United States, Italy and Spain.

Authors' processing steps: Estimated nucleated cell counts came from reference gene primer amplification. Profiling relied on immunoSEQ multiplex PCR, and the TCRdb table lists in-frame clones only, not all of them. That table gives V, J and clone size, and the DNA gave D and trimming. The sample comprises about 75,000 clones, about 87% of which are singletons, and roughly 9.1% rests with the top ten. The ends were cut back, 2 bases at V and 2 bases at J, with 12 bases in the middle. Germline values: CDR1 SNHLY, CDR2 FYNNEI. CDR3 size: 15 residues. The chain combines TRBV2 with TRBJ1-1; no clear D. Sequenced input: peripheral blood. The source is a human donor in a cohort sampled during active COVID-19. CDR3 coding DNA: TGTGCCAGCAGTGAACTCGTTAACATAAACACTGAAGCTTTCTTT. Its protein is CASSELVNINTEAFF.